This TCR beta chain was identified in a study of shared clonotypes between healthy human individuals. CD4+ cells were split into CD45RA+ naive and CD45RA-negative memory subsets. Produced via immunoSEQ multiplex PCR; TCRdb's table is partial and in-frame only. This sample has about 2,500,000 clones, with approximately 94% found just once. Study conclusions and caveats: Clonotypes shared by all four sorted-subset donors had higher generation probabilities than non-shared clonotypes.

As for this clone: Its antigen is not known.

With V trimmed by 5 bases and J by 1 base, 8 bases remained unmatched. Germline CDR1 is SGHAT and CDR2 is FQNNGV. The CDR3 is 17 amino acids. The sample comprised naive CD4+ T cells sorted from blood. Subset indicated: CD45RA+ positively selected. The sequence was obtained from a man between 18 and 35 years old in good health. The V call is TRBV11-2, the J call TRBJ2-5, with TRBD2 identical over 12 bases. CDR3 nucleotide sequence: TGTGCCAGCAGCAAACAAGGACTAGCGGGATCCCAAGAGACCCAGTACTTC. This sequence encodes CASSKQGLAGSQETQYF.